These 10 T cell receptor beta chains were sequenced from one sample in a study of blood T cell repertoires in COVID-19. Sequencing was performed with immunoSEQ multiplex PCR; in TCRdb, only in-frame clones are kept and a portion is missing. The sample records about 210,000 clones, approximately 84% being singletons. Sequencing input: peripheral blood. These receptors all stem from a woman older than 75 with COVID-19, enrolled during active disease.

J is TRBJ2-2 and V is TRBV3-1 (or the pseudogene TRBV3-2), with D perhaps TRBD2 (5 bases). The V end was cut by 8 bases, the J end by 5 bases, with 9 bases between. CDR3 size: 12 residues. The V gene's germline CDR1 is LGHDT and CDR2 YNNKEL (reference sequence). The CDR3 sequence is CASGTGTGELFF. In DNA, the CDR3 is TGTGCCAGCGGTACGGGGACCGGGGAGCTGTTTTTT.

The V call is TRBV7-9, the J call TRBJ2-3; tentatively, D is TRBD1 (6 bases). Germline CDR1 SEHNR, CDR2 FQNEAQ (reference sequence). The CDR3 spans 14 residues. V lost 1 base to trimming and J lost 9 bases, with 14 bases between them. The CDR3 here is CASSLGQAVSTQYF. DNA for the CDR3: TGTGCCAGCAGCTTAGGACAGGCGGTAAGCACGCAGTATTTT.

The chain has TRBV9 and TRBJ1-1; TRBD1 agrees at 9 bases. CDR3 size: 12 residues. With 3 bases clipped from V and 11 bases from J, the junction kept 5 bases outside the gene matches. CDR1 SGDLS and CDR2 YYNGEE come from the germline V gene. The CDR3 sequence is CASSGDRERAFF. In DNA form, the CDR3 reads TGTGCCAGCAGCGGGGACAGGGAACGCGCTTTCTTT.

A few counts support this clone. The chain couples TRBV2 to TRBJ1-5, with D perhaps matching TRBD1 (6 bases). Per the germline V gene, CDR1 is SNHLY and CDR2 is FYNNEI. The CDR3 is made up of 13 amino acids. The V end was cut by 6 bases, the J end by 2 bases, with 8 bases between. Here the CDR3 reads CASSRGGNQPQHF. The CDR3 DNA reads TGTGCCAGCAGCAGGGGAGGCAATCAGCCCCAGCATTTT.

As DNA, the CDR3 is TGTGCCAGCAGCCAAGACAGGGCGGAGGATACGCAGTATTTT. Amino acid sequence: CASSQDRAEDTQYF. The chain employs TRBV11-2 and TRBJ2-3, with 7 bases lining up with TRBD1. Trimming at V came to 5 bases and at J to 6 bases, leaving 8 bases not matched to a gene. Germline CDR1 and CDR2: SGHAT and FQNNGV. The CDR3 is 14 amino acids.

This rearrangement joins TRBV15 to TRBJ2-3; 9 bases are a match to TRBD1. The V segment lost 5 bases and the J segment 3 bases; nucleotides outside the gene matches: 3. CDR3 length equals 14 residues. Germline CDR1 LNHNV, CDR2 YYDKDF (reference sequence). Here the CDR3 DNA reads TGTGCCACCAGCCGTGACAGGGGGACAGATACGCAGTATTTT. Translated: CATSRDRGTDTQYF.

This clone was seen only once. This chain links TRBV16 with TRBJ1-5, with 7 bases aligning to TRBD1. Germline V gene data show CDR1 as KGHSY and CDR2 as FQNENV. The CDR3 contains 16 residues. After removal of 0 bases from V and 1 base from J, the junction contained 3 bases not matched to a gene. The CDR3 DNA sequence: TGTGCCAGCAGCCAATCAGGGACAGTAAGCAATCAGCCCCAGCATTTT. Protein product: CASSQSGTVSNQPQHF.

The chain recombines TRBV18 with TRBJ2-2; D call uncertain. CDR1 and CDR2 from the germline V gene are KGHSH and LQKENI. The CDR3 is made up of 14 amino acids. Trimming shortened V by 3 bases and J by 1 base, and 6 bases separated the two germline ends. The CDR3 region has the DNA TGTGCCAGCTCACCTCAACAGAACACCGGGGAGCTGTTTTTT. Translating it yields CASSPQQNTGELFF.

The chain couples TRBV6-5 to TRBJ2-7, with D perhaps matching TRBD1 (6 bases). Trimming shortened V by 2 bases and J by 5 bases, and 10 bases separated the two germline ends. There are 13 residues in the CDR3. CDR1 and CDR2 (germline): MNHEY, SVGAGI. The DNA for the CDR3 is TGTGCCAGCAGTTACCTGGGACACCACGAGCAGTACTTC. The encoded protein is CASSYLGHHEQYF.

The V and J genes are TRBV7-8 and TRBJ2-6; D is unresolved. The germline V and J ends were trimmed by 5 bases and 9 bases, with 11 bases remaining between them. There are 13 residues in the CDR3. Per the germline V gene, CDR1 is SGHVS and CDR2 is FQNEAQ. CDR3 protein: CASSPGPSNVLTF. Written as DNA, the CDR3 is TGTGCCAGCAGCCCCGGTCCAAGCAACGTCCTGACTTTC.